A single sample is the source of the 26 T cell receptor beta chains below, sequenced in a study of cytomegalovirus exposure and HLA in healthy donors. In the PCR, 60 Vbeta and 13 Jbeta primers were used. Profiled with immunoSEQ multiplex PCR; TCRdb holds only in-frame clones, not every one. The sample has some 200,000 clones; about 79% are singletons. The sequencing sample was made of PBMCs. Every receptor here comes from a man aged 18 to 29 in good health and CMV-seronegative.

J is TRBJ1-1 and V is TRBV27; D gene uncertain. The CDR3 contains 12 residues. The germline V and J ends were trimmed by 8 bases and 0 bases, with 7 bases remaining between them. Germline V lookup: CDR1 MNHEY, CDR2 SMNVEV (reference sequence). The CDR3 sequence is CASAGVNTEAFF. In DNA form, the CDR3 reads TGTGCCAGCGCCGGAGTGAACACTGAAGCTTTCTTT.

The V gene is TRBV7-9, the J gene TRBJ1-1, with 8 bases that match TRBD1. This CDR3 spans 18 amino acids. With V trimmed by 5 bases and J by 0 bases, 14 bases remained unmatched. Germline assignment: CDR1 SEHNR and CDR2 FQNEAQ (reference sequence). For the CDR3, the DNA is TGTGCCAGCAGCACACTAACCGCAGGGGGCCTCATGAACACTGAAGCTTTCTTT. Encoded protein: CASSTLTAGGLMNTEAFF.

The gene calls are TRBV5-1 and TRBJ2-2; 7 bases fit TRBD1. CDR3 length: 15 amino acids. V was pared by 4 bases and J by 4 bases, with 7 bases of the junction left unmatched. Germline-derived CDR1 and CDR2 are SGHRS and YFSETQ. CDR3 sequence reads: CASSLRQGPTGELFF. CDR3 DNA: TGCGCCAGCAGCCTACGACAGGGCCCCACCGGGGAGCTGTTTTTT.

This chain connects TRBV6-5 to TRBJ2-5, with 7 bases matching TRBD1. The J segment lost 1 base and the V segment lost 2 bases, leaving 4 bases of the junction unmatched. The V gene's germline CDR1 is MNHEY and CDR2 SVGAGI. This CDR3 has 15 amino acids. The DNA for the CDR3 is TGTGCCAGCAGTTACACAGGGACAGCCCAAGAGACCCAGTACTTC. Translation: CASSYTGTAQETQYF.

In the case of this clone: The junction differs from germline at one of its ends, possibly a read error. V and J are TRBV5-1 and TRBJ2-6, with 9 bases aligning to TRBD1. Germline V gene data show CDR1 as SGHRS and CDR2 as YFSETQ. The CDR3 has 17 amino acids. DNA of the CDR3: TGCGCCAGCAGTTTGGGACAGGGTCTCTCTGGGGCCAACGTCCTGACTTTC. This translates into CASSLGQGLSGANVLTF.

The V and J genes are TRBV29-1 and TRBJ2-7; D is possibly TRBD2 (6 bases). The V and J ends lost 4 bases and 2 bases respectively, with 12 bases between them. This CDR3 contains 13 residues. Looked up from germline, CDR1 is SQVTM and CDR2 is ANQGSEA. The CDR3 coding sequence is TGCAGCGTTGTGGGGGGATACACCTACGAGCAGTACTTC. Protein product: CSVVGGYTYEQYF.

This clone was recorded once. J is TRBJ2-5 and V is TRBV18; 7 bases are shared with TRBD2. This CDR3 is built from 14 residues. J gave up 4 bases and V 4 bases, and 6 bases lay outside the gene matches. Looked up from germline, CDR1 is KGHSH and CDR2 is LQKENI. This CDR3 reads CASSQAGRSETQYF. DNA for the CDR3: TGTGCCAGCTCACAAGCGGGACGCTCAGAGACCCAGTACTTC. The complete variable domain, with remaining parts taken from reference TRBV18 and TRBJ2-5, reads NAGVMQNPRHLVRRRGQEARLRCSPMKGHSHVYWYRQLPEEGLKFMVYLQKENIIDESGMPKERFSAEFPKEGPSILRIQQVVRGDSAAYFCASSQAGRSETQYFGPGTRLLVL.

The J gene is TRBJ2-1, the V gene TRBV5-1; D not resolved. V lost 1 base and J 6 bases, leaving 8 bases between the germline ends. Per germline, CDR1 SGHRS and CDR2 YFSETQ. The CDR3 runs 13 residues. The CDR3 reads CASSLSPSNEQFF. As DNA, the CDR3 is TGCGCCAGCAGCTTGTCCCCCTCCAATGAGCAGTTCTTC.

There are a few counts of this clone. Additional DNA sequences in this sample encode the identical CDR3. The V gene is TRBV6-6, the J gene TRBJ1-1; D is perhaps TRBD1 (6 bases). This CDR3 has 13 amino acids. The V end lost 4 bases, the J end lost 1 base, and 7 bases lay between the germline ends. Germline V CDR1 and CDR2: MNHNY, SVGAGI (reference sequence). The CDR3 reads CASSSQGNTEAFF. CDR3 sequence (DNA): TGTGCCAGCAGTTCACAGGGGAACACTGAAGCTTTCTTT.

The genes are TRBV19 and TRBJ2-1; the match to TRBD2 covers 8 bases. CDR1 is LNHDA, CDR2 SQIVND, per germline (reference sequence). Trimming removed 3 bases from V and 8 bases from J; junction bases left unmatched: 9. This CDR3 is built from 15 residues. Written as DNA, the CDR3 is TGTGCCAGTAGTATCCCGAGCGGGAGTAGCCATGAGCAGTTCTTC. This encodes CASSIPSGSSHEQFF.

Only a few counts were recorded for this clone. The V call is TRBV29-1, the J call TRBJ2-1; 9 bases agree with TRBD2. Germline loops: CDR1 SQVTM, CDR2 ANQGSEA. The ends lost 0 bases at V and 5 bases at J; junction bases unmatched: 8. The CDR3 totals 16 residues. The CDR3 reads CSVEDRSGGSNNEQFF. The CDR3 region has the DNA TGCAGCGTTGAAGATCGAAGCGGGGGGAGTAACAATGAGCAGTTCTTC.

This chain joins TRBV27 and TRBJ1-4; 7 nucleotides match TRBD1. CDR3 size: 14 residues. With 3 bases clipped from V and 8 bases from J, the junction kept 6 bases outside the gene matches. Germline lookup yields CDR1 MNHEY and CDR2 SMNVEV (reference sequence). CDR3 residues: CASSLTRGQEKLFF. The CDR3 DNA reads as TGTGCCAGCAGTTTGACCAGGGGACAGGAAAAACTGTTTTTT.

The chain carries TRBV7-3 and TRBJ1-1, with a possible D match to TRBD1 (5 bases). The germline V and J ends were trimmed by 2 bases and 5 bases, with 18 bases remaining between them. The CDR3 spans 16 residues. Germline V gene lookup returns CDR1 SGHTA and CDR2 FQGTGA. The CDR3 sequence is CASSLAPRQSGTEAFF. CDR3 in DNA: TGTGCCAGCAGCTTAGCCCCGAGACAGTCGGGTACTGAAGCTTTCTTT.

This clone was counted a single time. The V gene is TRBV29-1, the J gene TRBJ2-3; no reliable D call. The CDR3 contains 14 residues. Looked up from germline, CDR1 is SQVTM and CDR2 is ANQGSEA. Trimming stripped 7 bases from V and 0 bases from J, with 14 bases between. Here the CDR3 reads CSAEPTSSTDTQYF. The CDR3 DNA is TGCAGCGCCGAACCGACTTCTAGCACAGATACGCAGTATTTT.

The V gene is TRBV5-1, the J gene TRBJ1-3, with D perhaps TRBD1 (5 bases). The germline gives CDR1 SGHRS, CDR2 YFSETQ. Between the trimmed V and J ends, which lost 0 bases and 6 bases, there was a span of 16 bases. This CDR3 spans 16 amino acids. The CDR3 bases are TGCGCCAGCAGCTTGGCCCCGCGAGAAGGGGTAAACACCATATATTTT. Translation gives CASSLAPREGVNTIYF.

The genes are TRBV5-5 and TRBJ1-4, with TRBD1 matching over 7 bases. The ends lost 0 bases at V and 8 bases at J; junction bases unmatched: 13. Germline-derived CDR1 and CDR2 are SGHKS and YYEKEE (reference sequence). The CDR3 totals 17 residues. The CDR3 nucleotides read TGTGCCAGCAGCTTGGAAGTTGGCGCAGGGGGTAGAGAAAAACTGTTTTTT. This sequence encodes CASSLEVGAGGREKLFF.

CDR3 nucleotides: TGTGCCTGGAGTCCGACAGGGGTGAGGGGCGAGCAGTACTTC. It is translated as CAWSPTGVRGEQYF. The rearrangement uses TRBV30 and TRBJ2-7, with 8 positions matching TRBD1. Germline V gene lookup returns CDR1 GTSNPN and CDR2 SVGIG (reference sequence). The CDR3 sequence is 14 residues long. Trimming at V came to 2 bases and at J to 6 bases, leaving 9 bases not matched to a gene.

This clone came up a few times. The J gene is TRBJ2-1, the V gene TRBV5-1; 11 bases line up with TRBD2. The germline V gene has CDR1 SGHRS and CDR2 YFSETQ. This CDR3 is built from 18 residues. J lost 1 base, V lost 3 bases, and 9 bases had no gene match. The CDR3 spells CASSSPGASGRSYNEQFF. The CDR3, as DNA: TGCGCCAGCAGCTCCCCCGGGGCTAGCGGGAGGTCCTACAATGAGCAGTTCTTC. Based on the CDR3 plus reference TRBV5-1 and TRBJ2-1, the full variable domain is KAGVTQTPRYLIKTRGQQVTLSCSPISGHRSVSWYQQTPGQGLQFLFEYFSETQRNKGNFPGRFSGRQFSNSRSEMNVSTLELGDSALYLCASSSPGASGRSYNEQFFGPGTRLTVL.

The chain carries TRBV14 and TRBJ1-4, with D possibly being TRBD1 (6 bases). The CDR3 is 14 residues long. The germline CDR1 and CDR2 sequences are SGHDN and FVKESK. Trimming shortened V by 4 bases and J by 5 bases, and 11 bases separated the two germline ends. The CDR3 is CASSLQGFNEKLFF. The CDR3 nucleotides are TGTGCCAGCAGCCTACAGGGCTTCAATGAAAAACTGTTTTTT. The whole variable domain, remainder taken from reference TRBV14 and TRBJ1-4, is EAGVTQFPSHSVIEKGQTVTLRCDPISGHDNLYWYRRVMGKEIKFLLHFVKESKQDESGMPNNRFLAERTGGTYSTLKVQPAELEDSGVYFCASSLQGFNEKLFFGSGTQLSVL.

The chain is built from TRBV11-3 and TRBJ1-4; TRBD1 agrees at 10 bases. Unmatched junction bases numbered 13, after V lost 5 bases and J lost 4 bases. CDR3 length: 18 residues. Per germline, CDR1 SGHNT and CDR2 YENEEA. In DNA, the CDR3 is TGTGCCAGCAGCCCCTGGACCTCGGGGACAGGGGATAATGAAAAACTGTTTTTT. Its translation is CASSPWTSGTGDNEKLFF.

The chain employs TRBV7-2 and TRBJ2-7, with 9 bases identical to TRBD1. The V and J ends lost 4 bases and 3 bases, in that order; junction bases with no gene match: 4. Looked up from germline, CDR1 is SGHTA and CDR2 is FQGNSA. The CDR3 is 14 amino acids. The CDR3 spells CASSSGQGFYEQYF. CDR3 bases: TGTGCCAGCAGCTCGGGACAGGGCTTCTACGAGCAGTACTTC.

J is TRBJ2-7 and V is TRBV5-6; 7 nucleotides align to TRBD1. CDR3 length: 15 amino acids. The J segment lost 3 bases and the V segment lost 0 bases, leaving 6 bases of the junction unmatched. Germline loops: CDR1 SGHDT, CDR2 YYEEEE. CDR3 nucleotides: TGTGCCAGCAGCTTGGAGACAGGGAGATTCTACGAGCAGTACTTC. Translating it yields CASSLETGRFYEQYF. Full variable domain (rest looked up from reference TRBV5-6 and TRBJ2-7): DAGVTQSPTHLIKTRGQQVTLRCSPKSGHDTVSWYQQALGQGPQFIFQYYEEEERQRGNFPDRFSGHQFPNYSSELNVNALLLGDSALYLCASSLETGRFYEQYFGPGTRLTVT.

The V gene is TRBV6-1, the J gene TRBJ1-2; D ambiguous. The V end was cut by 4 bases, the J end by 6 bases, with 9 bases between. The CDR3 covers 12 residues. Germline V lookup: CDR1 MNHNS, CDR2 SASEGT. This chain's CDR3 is CASSGRGNGYTF. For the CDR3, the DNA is TGTGCCAGCAGTGGACGAGGGAATGGCTACACCTTC.

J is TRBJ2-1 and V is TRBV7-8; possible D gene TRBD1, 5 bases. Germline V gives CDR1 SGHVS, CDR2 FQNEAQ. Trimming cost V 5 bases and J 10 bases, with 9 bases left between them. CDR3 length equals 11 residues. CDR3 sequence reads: CASSPGLEQFF. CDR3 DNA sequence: TGTGCCAGCAGCCCAGGGCTCGAGCAGTTCTTC.

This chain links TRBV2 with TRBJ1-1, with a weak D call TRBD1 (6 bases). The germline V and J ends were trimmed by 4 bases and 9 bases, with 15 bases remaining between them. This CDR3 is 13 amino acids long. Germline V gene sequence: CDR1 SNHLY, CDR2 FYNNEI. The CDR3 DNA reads TGTGCCAGCAGTGCCCCAGGGGAGAGACAAGCTTTCTTT. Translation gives CASSAPGERQAFF.

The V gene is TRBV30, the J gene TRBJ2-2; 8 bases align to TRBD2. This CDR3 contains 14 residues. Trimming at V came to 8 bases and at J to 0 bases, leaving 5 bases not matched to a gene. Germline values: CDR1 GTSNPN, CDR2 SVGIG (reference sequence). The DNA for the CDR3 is TGTGCCATGCGGGGGGTTTCGAACACCGGGGAGCTGTTTTTT. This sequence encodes CAMRGVSNTGELFF.